A single sample gave rise to the 32 T cell receptor beta chains below, sequenced in a study of blood T cell repertoires in COVID-19. The data were produced by immunoSEQ multiplex PCR, yet TCRdb's version contains in-frame clones alone and is incomplete. The sample holds about 83,000 clones; about 85% are singletons and the top ten take around 3%. Sequencing was performed on peripheral blood. The receptors originated from a woman aged 45 to 65 with active or convalescent COVID-19.

The rearrangement uses TRBV9 and TRBJ2-1; TRBD1 aligns across 7 bases. The CDR3 runs to 15 residues. Germline V gene data show CDR1 as SGDLS and CDR2 as YYNGEE. The junction had 6 bases not matched to a gene; V was cut back by 0 bases and J by 6 bases. The CDR3 sequence: CASSVDRGAFNEQFF. CDR3 DNA sequence: TGTGCCAGCAGCGTAGACAGGGGCGCTTTCAATGAGCAGTTCTTC.

This clone came up once. CDR3 DNA sequence: TGCGCCAGCAGCTTGGCTAATAGGGGGAACACTGAAGCTTTCTTT. Its translation: CASSLANRGNTEAFF. The J gene is TRBJ1-1, the V gene TRBV5-1, with a weak D call TRBD1 (5 bases). The CDR3 extends over 15 amino acids. V lost 0 bases, J lost 1 base, and 10 bases lay in between. Germline V CDR1 and CDR2: SGHRS, YFSETQ.

The V gene is TRBV5-5, the J gene TRBJ1-1; 8 positions match TRBD1. The CDR3 length is 15 residues. Germline V lookup: CDR1 SGHKS, CDR2 YYEKEE (reference sequence). With V trimmed by 4 bases and J by 1 base, 6 bases remained unmatched. For the CDR3, the DNA is TGTGCCAGCAGCCTTGGACAGGGCCGGAACACTGAAGCTTTCTTT. Translating gives CASSLGQGRNTEAFF. Combining the CDR3 with reference TRBV5-5 and TRBJ1-1 gives the whole variable domain DAGVTQSPTHLIKTRGQQVTLRCSPISGHKSVSWYQQVLGQGPQFIFQYYEKEERGRGNFPDRFSARQFPNYSSELNVNALLLGDSALYLCASSLGQGRNTEAFFGQGTRLTVV.

The chain employs TRBV4-3 and TRBJ2-1, with a tentative D call TRBD2 (6 bases). This CDR3 spans 15 amino acids. Germline V gene sequence: CDR1 LGHNA, CDR2 YSLEER. Between the trimmed V and J ends, which lost 2 bases and 7 bases, there was a span of 15 bases. The CDR3 sequence: CASSQRLEPGNEQFF. The DNA of the CDR3 is TGCGCCAGCAGCCAAAGACTAGAACCGGGTAATGAGCAGTTCTTC.

This sequence joins TRBV11-2 and TRBJ2-3; D might be TRBD1 (6 bases). Germline V gene data show CDR1 as SGHAT and CDR2 as FQNNGV. CDR3 length: 13 amino acids. The ends were cut back, 5 bases at V and 4 bases at J, with 10 bases in the middle. The CDR3 nucleotides are TGTGCCAGCAGCCGAACAGGGCCAGATACGCAGTATTTT. Translating gives CASSRTGPDTQYF.

The chain couples TRBV10-2 to TRBJ2-5, with unresolved D. V lost 6 bases to trimming and J lost 4 bases, with 15 bases between them. Germline V gene lookup returns CDR1 WSHSY and CDR2 SAAADI. This CDR3 has 14 residues. CDR3 in amino acids: CASRETTGSETQYF. CDR3 DNA sequence: TGCGCCAGCAGGGAGACGACTGGCTCAGAGACCCAGTACTTC.

The genes are TRBV7-2 and TRBJ2-7; 7 bases agree with TRBD1. Germline CDR1 and CDR2: SGHTA and FQGNSA. The CDR3 is 14 residues long. With 6 bases clipped from V and 0 bases from J, the junction kept 5 bases outside the gene matches. The CDR3 reads CASSRDRSSYEQYF. The CDR3 bases are TGTGCCAGCAGTCGGGACAGAAGCTCCTACGAGCAGTACTTC.

The V gene is TRBV10-3, the J gene TRBJ2-3; D might be TRBD2 (6 bases). Germline V gene lookup returns CDR1 ENHRY and CDR2 SYGVKD. V was cut by 4 bases and J by 1 base, with 15 bases left in between. CDR3 size: 16 residues. For the CDR3, the DNA is TGTGCCATCAGTGGAGGGTCGGGGGTTGGCACAGATACGCAGTATTTT. Protein: CAISGGSGVGTDTQYF.

The chain links TRBV9 to TRBJ2-3, with D tentatively TRBD1 (6 bases). In germline, CDR1 is SGDLS, CDR2 YYNGEE. The V gene lost 0 bases and the J gene lost 4 bases, with 9 bases spanning the gap. CDR3 length: 14 residues. CDR3 residues: CASSVDRASDTQYF. In DNA, the CDR3 is TGTGCCAGCAGCGTAGACAGGGCATCAGATACGCAGTATTTT. Drawing the rest from reference TRBV9 and TRBJ2-3, the complete variable domain is DSGVTQTPKHLITATGQRVTLRCSPRSGDLSVYWYQQSLDQGLQFLIQYYNGEERAKGNILERFSAQQFPDLHSELNLSSLELGDSALYFCASSVDRASDTQYFGPGTRLTVL.

V usage is TRBV5-1 and J usage is TRBJ2-2; a possible D gene is TRBD2 (5 bases). This CDR3 comprises 13 residues. V shed 0 bases and J shed 10 bases, with 10 bases lying between them. The germline V gene encodes CDR1 SGHRS and CDR2 YFSETQ. The DNA of the CDR3 is TGCGCCAGCAGCTTGGGGTCGGGGATGGAGCTGTTTTTT. Protein sequence: CASSLGSGMELFF.

V gene TRBV30 combines with J gene TRBJ1-2; the D is unclear. Between the trimmed V and J ends, which lost 4 bases and 7 bases, there was a span of 13 bases. Germline V CDR1 and CDR2: GTSNPN, SVGIG (reference sequence). The CDR3 is 12 residues long. In DNA, the CDR3 is TGTGCCTGGACCCTCCCGGGGTCTGGCTACACCTTC. Protein sequence: CAWTLPGSGYTF.

This clone was seen more than once but under ten times. The chain recombines TRBV6-1 with TRBJ2-3; D not certain. Germline V lookup: CDR1 MNHNS, CDR2 SASEGT. The CDR3 sequence is 14 residues long. Trimming cost V 2 bases and J 6 bases, with 12 bases left between them. In DNA form, the CDR3 reads TGTGCCAGCAGTGAACTAGGATCTGGCGATACGCAGTATTTT. Amino acids: CASSELGSGDTQYF.

The J gene is TRBJ2-3, the V gene TRBV9, with 9 bases matching TRBD2. V lost 0 bases, J lost 2 bases, and 4 bases stayed unmatched. The germline V gene has CDR1 SGDLS and CDR2 YYNGEE. This CDR3 region has 16 residues. The CDR3 sequence: CASSVEGTSNTDTQYF. CDR3 nucleotides: TGTGCCAGCAGCGTAGAAGGGACTAGCAACACAGATACGCAGTATTTT. The whole variable domain, remainder taken from reference TRBV9 and TRBJ2-3, is DSGVTQTPKHLITATGQRVTLRCSPRSGDLSVYWYQQSLDQGLQFLIQYYNGEERAKGNILERFSAQQFPDLHSELNLSSLELGDSALYFCASSVEGTSNTDTQYFGPGTRLTVL.

V gene TRBV6-5 combines with J gene TRBJ1-1; TRBD1 agrees at 9 bases. This CDR3 contains 16 residues. V shed 0 bases, J shed 3 bases, and the junction held 5 bases outside the gene matches. The V gene's germline CDR1 is MNHEY and CDR2 SVGAGI. CDR3 nucleotide sequence: TGTGCCAGCAGTTACTCCTGGGACAGGGATCACACTGAAGCTTTCTTT. Protein sequence: CASSYSWDRDHTEAFF.

This clone has more than one count but fewer than ten. This sequence joins TRBV4-2 and TRBJ1-2; 12 bases are a match to TRBD1. Germline CDR1 and CDR2: LGHNA and YNFKEQ. The trim removed 6 bases at V and 4 bases at J, leaving 12 bases unmatched. The CDR3 covers 17 residues. This CDR3 reads CASRDAGTGGTTYGYTF. CDR3 sequence (DNA): TGTGCCAGCAGGGATGCCGGGACAGGGGGCACTACCTATGGCTACACCTTC.

J is TRBJ1-1 and V is TRBV5-4; D might be TRBD1 (5 bases). The germline V and J ends were trimmed by 7 bases and 3 bases, with 13 bases remaining between them. CDR3 length equals 13 residues. Germline assignment: CDR1 SGHNT and CDR2 YYREEE (reference sequence). The CDR3 DNA reads TGTGCCAGCCTGGTCGGAGGGGACACTGAAGCTTTCTTT. As protein: CASLVGGDTEAFF.

Notes on this clone: The sample has other DNA sequences that encode this CDR3 too. This chain connects TRBV6-5 to TRBJ1-1, with a tentative D call TRBD1 (5 bases). Germline CDR1 MNHEY, CDR2 SVGAGI. Trimming left V 2 bases short and J 2 bases short, with 6 bases between. This CDR3 contains 13 residues. DNA of the CDR3: TGTGCCAGCAGTTACCAGGGTAACACTGAAGCTTTCTTT. Its protein product is CASSYQGNTEAFF.

CDR3 DNA sequence: TGTGCCAGCAGTGCCCCTTTCTACGAGCAGTACTTC. Encoded protein: CASSAPFYEQYF. The chain joins TRBV6-4 to TRBJ2-7; no clear D gene. Germline-derived CDR1 and CDR2 are MRHNA and SNTAGT. The CDR3 spans 12 residues. Trimming left V 4 bases short and J 3 bases short, with 7 bases between.

The V call is TRBV7-3, the J call TRBJ2-5, with TRBD2 matching 8 bases. Germline CDR1 reads SGHTA; CDR2 reads FQGTGA. The CDR3 has 13 amino acids. J lost 5 bases, V lost 5 bases, and 4 bases had no gene match. The CDR3, as DNA: TGTGCCAGCAGCAGGGGACTAGGGGAGACCCAGTACTTC. The encoded protein is CASSRGLGETQYF.

The chain links TRBV9 to TRBJ2-7; 10 positions agree with TRBD2. Trimming removed 3 bases from V and 6 bases from J; junction bases left unmatched: 9. The CDR3 spans 15 residues. CDR1 SGDLS and CDR2 YYNGEE come from the germline V gene. CDR3 nucleotide sequence: TGTGCCAGCAGCGGATGTAGCGGGGGGCTCTGCGAGCAGTACTTC. Its translation is CASSGCSGGLCEQYF.

CDR3 protein: CASSIPGIFGELFF. In DNA, the CDR3 is TGTGCCAGTAGTATCCCGGGGATTTTCGGGGAGCTGTTTTTT. V gene TRBV19 combines with J gene TRBJ2-2, with a possible D match to TRBD2 (5 bases). CDR3 length equals 14 residues. Trimming took 3 bases from V and 7 from J, leaving 12 bases between them. CDR1 and CDR2 from the germline V gene are LNHDA and SQIVND (reference sequence).

The V call is TRBV6-2 or TRBV6-3, the J call TRBJ1-1, with no clear D. Trimming removed 0 bases from V and 8 bases from J, with 10 bases in between. The CDR3 contains 13 residues. Germline V gene data show CDR1 as MNHEY and CDR2 as SVGEGT. The CDR3 region has the DNA TGTGCCAGCAGTTACTCGTATACAGACGAAGCTTTCTTT. Amino acids: CASSYSYTDEAFF.

This sequence joins TRBV6-4 and TRBJ1-1, with unresolved D. The germline V gene encodes CDR1 MRHNA and CDR2 SNTAGT. V lost 2 bases to trimming and J lost 4 bases, with 8 bases between them. The CDR3 is made up of 13 amino acids. The CDR3 reads CASSDGLGTEAFF. The CDR3 DNA reads TGTGCCAGCAGTGACGGGCTGGGCACTGAAGCTTTCTTT.

V and J are TRBV24-1 and TRBJ2-3; D uncertain. This CDR3 has 11 residues. The germline V gene encodes CDR1 KGHDR and CDR2 SFDVKD. Trimming took off 5 bases at V and 6 bases at J, with 5 bases between the two ends. The CDR3 DNA is TGTGCCACCAGTGCCGGGGATACGCAGTATTTT. Translated: CATSAGDTQYF.

The sample holds many counts of this clone. The CDR3 protein is CASSFGSVANIQYF. CDR3 sequence (DNA): TGTGCCAGCAGCTTCGGTAGTGTCGCGAACATTCAGTACTTC. This chain uses TRBV7-9 with TRBJ2-4; D unresolved. Germline assignment: CDR1 SEHNR and CDR2 FQNEAQ (reference sequence). The CDR3 consists of 14 residues. Trimming removed 3 bases at V and 7 bases at J, with 13 bases between. Complete variable domain (other parts from reference TRBV7-9 and TRBJ2-4): DTGVSQNPRHKITKRGQNVTFRCDPISEHNRLYWYRQTLGQGPEFLTYFQNEAQLEKSRLLSDRFSAERPKGSFSTLEIQRTEQGDSAMYLCASSFGSVANIQYFGAGTRLSVL.

V is TRBV7-3 and J is TRBJ2-3, with 8 bases aligning to TRBD2. Germline CDR1 SGHTA, CDR2 FQGTGA. The CDR3 is made up of 17 amino acids. Trimming removed 1 base from V and 8 bases from J; junction bases left unmatched: 14. CDR3 nucleotide sequence: TGTGCCAGCAGCTTAAGTGGGACTAGTGCCCCTACGGGTACGCAGTATTTT. Protein sequence: CASSLSGTSAPTGTQYF.

This clone has only one observation. The chain employs TRBV9 and TRBJ1-2; 10 bases align to TRBD1. V lost 4 bases and J lost 6; bases outside the gene matches: 3. This CDR3 has 13 residues. Germline loops: CDR1 SGDLS, CDR2 YYNGEE. The CDR3 protein is CASSTGQGDGYTF. For the CDR3, the DNA is TGTGCCAGCAGCACAGGACAGGGGGATGGCTACACCTTC.

This clone was observed a few times. V and J are TRBV30 and TRBJ1-1, with a tentative D call TRBD1 (5 bases). The length of the CDR3 is 13 residues. V shed 1 base and J shed 8 bases, with 14 bases lying between them. CDR1 is GTSNPN, CDR2 SVGIG, per germline (reference sequence). The CDR3 DNA is TGTGCCTGGAGTGAGGGGCGGAAAACCGAAGCTTTCTTT. This gives the protein CAWSEGRKTEAFF. Supplemented by reference TRBV30 and TRBJ1-1, the full variable domain reads SQTIHQWPATLVQPVGSPLSLECTVEGTSNPNLYWYRQAAGRGLQLLFYSVGIGQISSEVPQNLSASRPQDRQFILSSKKLLLSDSGFYLCAWSEGRKTEAFFGQGTRLTVV.

This clone was observed a single time. The rearrangement uses TRBV7-3 and TRBJ2-1; D possibly corresponds to TRBD2 (6 bases). CDR1 is SGHTA and CDR2 is FQGTGA in the germline V gene. Trimming left V 3 bases short and J 10 bases short, with 13 bases between. There are 13 residues in the CDR3. In nucleotides, the CDR3 is TGTGCCAGCAGCTTTGGCGGGGACGGGGAGCAGTTCTTC. Its translation is CASSFGGDGEQFF.

The chain uses TRBV7-9 and TRBJ1-2; D gene uncertain. The CDR3 consists of 14 residues. Germline V lookup: CDR1 SEHNR, CDR2 FQNEAQ (reference sequence). The V end was cut by 3 bases, the J end by 4 bases, with 12 bases between. The CDR3 nucleotides read TGTGCCAGCAGCTTCGAACAATCGGGCTATGGCTACACCTTC. Translation: CASSFEQSGYGYTF.

The genes are TRBV13 and TRBJ1-1; D is undetermined. The CDR3 extends over 13 amino acids. Trimming shortened V by 0 bases and J by 3 bases, and 5 bases separated the two germline ends. The germline CDR1 and CDR2 sequences are PRHDT and FYEKMQ (reference sequence). CDR3: CASSLGLYTEAFF. The CDR3 nucleotides are TGTGCCAGCAGCTTAGGACTTTACACTGAAGCTTTCTTT.

V is TRBV6-5 and J is TRBJ1-6, with a tentative D call TRBD1 (6 bases). V shed 8 bases and J shed 7 bases, with 15 bases lying between them. Germline V lookup: CDR1 MNHEY, CDR2 SVGAGI. The CDR3 contains 14 residues. The CDR3 bases are TGTGCCAGCTCTACGGACAGTTACAATTCACCCCTCCACTTT. It is translated as CASSTDSYNSPLHF.